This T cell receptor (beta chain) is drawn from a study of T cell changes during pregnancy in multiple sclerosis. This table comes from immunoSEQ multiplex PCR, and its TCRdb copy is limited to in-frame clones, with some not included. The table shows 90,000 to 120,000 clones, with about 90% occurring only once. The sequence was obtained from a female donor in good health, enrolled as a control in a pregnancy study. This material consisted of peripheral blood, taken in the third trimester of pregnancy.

This chain's CDR3 is CASSFSSTGGIGELFF. CDR3 bases: TGTGCCAGCAGCTTCTCATCGACAGGGGGCATCGGGGAGCTGTTTTTT. The chain recombines TRBV5-5 with TRBJ2-2; TRBD1 agrees at 10 bases. V dropped 2 bases and J dropped 7; count of bases not matched to a gene: 8. The CDR3 is 16 amino acids. Germline CDR1 is SGHKS and CDR2 is YYEKEE (reference sequence). Complete variable domain (other parts from reference TRBV5-5 and TRBJ2-2): DAGVTQSPTHLIKTRGQQVTLRCSPISGHKSVSWYQQVLGQGPQFIFQYYEKEERGRGNFPDRFSARQFPNYSSELNVNALLLGDSALYLCASSFSSTGGIGELFFGEGSRLTVL.